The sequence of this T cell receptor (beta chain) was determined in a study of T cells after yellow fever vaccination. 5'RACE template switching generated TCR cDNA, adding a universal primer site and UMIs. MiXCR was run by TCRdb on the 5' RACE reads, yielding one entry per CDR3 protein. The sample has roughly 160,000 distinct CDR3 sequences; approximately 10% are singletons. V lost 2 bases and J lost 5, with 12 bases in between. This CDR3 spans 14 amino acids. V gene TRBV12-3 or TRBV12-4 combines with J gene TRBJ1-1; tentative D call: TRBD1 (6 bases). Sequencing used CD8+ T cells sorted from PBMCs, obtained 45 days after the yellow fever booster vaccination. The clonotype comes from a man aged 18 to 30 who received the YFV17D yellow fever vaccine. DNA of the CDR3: TGTGCCAGCAGTTTAACGCAGGGGACGACTGAAGCTTTCTTT. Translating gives CASSLTQGTTEAFF.